This T cell receptor (beta chain) was profiled in a study of immune cell composition in non-small cell lung cancer. The table lists this clone with a count of one. Here immunoSEQ multiplex PCR was the method, and the copy in TCRdb shows in-frame clones only, minus some. The sample yields 2,200 or so clones, 88% seen once. Deletions cut 0 bases from V and 4 bases from J, with 9 bases between. This CDR3 comprises 14 residues. The germline V gene has CDR1 LGHNA and CDR2 YSLEER. The TCR sequence derives from a human donor with non-small cell lung cancer. The chain carries TRBV4-3 and TRBJ1-2; D remains ambiguous. Sequenced material: lung tumor tissue. The CDR3 protein is CASSQEAGSYGYTF. CDR3 DNA sequence: TGCGCCAGCAGCCAAGAGGCGGGGTCCTATGGCTACACCTTC.